This T cell receptor beta chain was profiled in a study of blood T cells in healthy people across ages. Sample-barcoded 5' priming and a J-beta primer mix drove a second PCR of roughly 6 to 12 cycles. TCRdb used MiXCR to reprocess the 5' RACE reads, holding one entry per CDR3 protein. The sample has more than 1.4 million distinct CDR3 sequences, roughly 40% seen once. This clonotype turned up a few times. The clonotype was recovered from a woman in her late teens or twenties in good health. Sequencing was done on a sample of blood.

For the CDR3, the DNA is TGTGCCAGCAGCCCGGAGGGGGCAACGCAGTATTTT. Amino acid sequence: CASSPEGATQYF. The rearrangement joins TRBV3-1 to TRBJ2-3; tentatively, D is TRBD1 (7 bases). The germline CDR1 and CDR2 sequences are LGHDT and YNNKEL (reference sequence). This CDR3 is built from 12 residues. With 4 bases removed from V and 9 bases from J, the gap between germline ends came to 11 bases.